One sample yielded the 32 T cell receptor beta chains listed below, sequenced in a study of T cells generated in artificial thymic organoids. TCRalpha and TCRbeta libraries were amplified separately by semi-nested PCR with TRAC or TRBC reverse primers. TCRdb recomputed calls from the 5' RACE reads with MiXCR, one row per CDR3 protein. The sample has several thousand distinct CDR3 sequences, more than 20% seen once. What these receptors recognize is not known. Human HSPCs were combined with MS5 stroma expressing human DLL1. The seeding cells were CD34+CD3- hematopoietic stem and progenitor cells purified by FACS to remove T cells. The sample was naive CD8+ T cells grown in artificial thymic organoids from cord blood stem and progenitor cells. Subset in this sample: CD3+TCRalphabeta+CD8SP T cells; for blood, CD45RO-CCR7+ naive CD8+ T cells. These receptors originate from a human donor who gave cord blood stem cells for thymic organoid culture, a cardiac surgery patient who gave postnatal thymus, or a blood donor (not recorded which).

The chain couples TRBV4-1 to TRBJ2-5; D remains unclear. Germline V gene lookup returns CDR1 MGHRA and CDR2 YSYEKL. V was shortened by 4 bases and J by 5 bases, with 17 bases between the two germline ends. CDR3 size: 15 residues. The CDR3 nucleotides read TGCGCCAGCAGCCTGGGATATAGGTTCCGGGAGACCCAGTACTTC. Protein: CASSLGYRFRETQYF.

Sample share makes this clonotype medium-sized. J is TRBJ2-7 and V is TRBV12-3 or TRBV12-4; 9 bases are shared with TRBD2. Trimming cost V 6 bases and J 4 bases; bases outside gene matches: 10. The CDR3 covers 15 residues. DNA of the CDR3: TGTGCCAGCAGGCCCCCTAGCGGGGCACCATACGAGCAGTACTTC. It translates to CASRPPSGAPYEQYF.

This clonotype counts as medium-sized. The CDR3 sequence: CASSLWAARPGELFF. Written as DNA, the CDR3 is TGTGCCAGCAGCTTATGGGCCGCCCGACCCGGGGAGCTGTTTTTT. V and J are TRBV7-6 and TRBJ2-2; no clear D gene. The V end was cut by 2 bases, the J end by 6 bases, with 13 bases between. Germline CDR1 is SGHVS and CDR2 is FNYEAQ. The CDR3 totals 15 residues.

Within the sample, this clonotype is medium-sized (0.01 to 0.1%). The V and J genes are TRBV6-2 or TRBV6-3 and TRBJ2-5; D uncertain. CDR3 length: 15 residues. The V end lost 0 bases, the J end lost 5 bases, and 13 bases lay between the germline ends. From germline, CDR1 is MNHEY and CDR2 SVGEGT. CDR3 nucleotides: TGTGCCAGCAGTTACTCGAAGACGGCTCGGGAGACCCAGTACTTC. Residues: CASSYSKTARETQYF.

This clonotype turned up a few times. This chain connects TRBV18 to TRBJ1-1; D may be TRBD1 (5 bases). In germline, CDR1 is KGHSH, CDR2 LQKENI. The CDR3 loop spans 11 amino acids. Trimming pared 4 bases from V and 5 bases from J, leaving 5 bases between. The CDR3 loop is CASSQGTEAFF. CDR3 nucleotide sequence: TGTGCCAGCTCACAGGGGACTGAAGCTTTCTTT.

The chain joins TRBV5-1 to TRBJ1-1; D is possibly TRBD1 (6 bases). This CDR3 is built from 18 residues. Germline V CDR1 and CDR2: SGHRS, YFSETQ. The V end was cut by 0 bases, the J end by 1 base, with 19 bases between. The CDR3 spells CASSLEWGEGVGNTEAFF. CDR3 nucleotide sequence: TGCGCCAGCAGCTTGGAATGGGGAGAGGGGGTAGGGAACACTGAAGCTTTCTTT.

This clonotype is judged medium-sized. V and J are TRBV27 and TRBJ2-5; D perhaps matches TRBD1 (5 bases). Trimming cost V 1 base and J 3 bases, with 9 bases left between them. This CDR3 contains 14 residues. The germline CDR1 and CDR2 sequences are MNHEY and SMNVEV (reference sequence). The CDR3 reads CASSLWAGKETQYF. The DNA of the CDR3 is TGTGCCAGCAGTTTATGGGCAGGGAAAGAGACCCAGTACTTC.

This clonotype ranks as medium-sized. The chain carries TRBV5-6 and TRBJ2-5, with TRBD2 as a possible D gene (5 bases). The CDR3 sequence is 10 residues long. Trimming pared 4 bases from V and 7 bases from J, leaving 5 bases between. The V gene's germline CDR1 is SGHDT and CDR2 YYEEEE. CDR3 nucleotides: TGTGCCAGCAGCGAGGGGACCCAGTACTTC. Its translation: CASSEGTQYF.

By its share, this clonotype is medium-sized. This chain connects TRBV28 to TRBJ2-7; D not resolved. The CDR3 is 15 residues long. In germline, CDR1 is MDHEN, CDR2 SYDVKM. Trimming took off 4 bases at V and 11 bases at J, with 24 bases between the two ends. In DNA form, the CDR3 reads TGTGCCAGCAGTTCCGATAGCAGCCCGAATTTCAGAGAGTACTTC. It codes for CASSSDSSPNFREYF.

This clonotype is labeled medium-sized. The rearrangement joins TRBV4-1 to TRBJ1-2, with D possibly being TRBD1 (6 bases). This CDR3 is 15 amino acids long. V was pared by 3 bases and J by 4 bases, with 15 bases between. Germline V gives CDR1 MGHRA, CDR2 YSYEKL. The CDR3 region is CASSQGHSVIYGYTF. CDR3 DNA: TGCGCCAGCAGCCAGGGACACTCGGTGATCTATGGCTACACCTTC.

The rearrangement uses TRBV4-3 and TRBJ2-1; 9 bases map to TRBD1. CDR3 length: 18 residues. V gave up 0 bases and J gave up 0 bases; unmatched junction bases: 6. Germline V gives CDR1 LGHNA, CDR2 YSLEER. The CDR3 DNA is TGCGCCAGCAGCCAAGAACAGGGGGCCCGGAGCTCCTACAATGAGCAGTTCTTC. It yields the protein CASSQEQGARSSYNEQFF.

This clonotype was recorded a few times. The chain joins TRBV11-3 to TRBJ2-6; D gene ambiguous. V lost 1 base, J lost 4 bases, and 2 bases lay in between. The CDR3 length is 13 residues. Looked up from germline, CDR1 is SGHNT and CDR2 is YENEEA. The CDR3 loop is CASSLGGANVLTF. The CDR3 coding sequence is TGTGCCAGCAGCTTAGGAGGGGCCAACGTCCTGACTTTC.

This clonotype was seen a few times. The chain recombines TRBV4-3 with TRBJ1-1; 7 positions match TRBD1. With V trimmed by 6 bases and J by 1 base, 14 bases remained unmatched. This CDR3 region has 17 residues. Germline V gives CDR1 LGHNA, CDR2 YSLEER. This chain's CDR3 is CASSKHPGQTPNTEAFF. The CDR3 DNA follows: TGCGCCAGCAGTAAACATCCGGGACAGACCCCGAACACTGAAGCTTTCTTT.

This clonotype is labeled medium-sized. This chain links TRBV5-1 with TRBJ2-2, with 9 bases aligning to TRBD2. The CDR3 spans 16 residues. The V gene's germline CDR1 is SGHRS and CDR2 YFSETQ. Germline trimming cut 4 bases from V and 2 bases from J; bases unmatched to any gene: 6. CDR3 amino acids: CASSPREGRNTGELFF. CDR3 in DNA: TGCGCCAGCAGCCCGCGGGAGGGAAGAAACACCGGGGAGCTGTTTTTT.

By share of the sample, this clonotype is medium-sized. The chain has TRBV18 and TRBJ2-1; D perhaps matches TRBD2 (5 bases). Trimming stripped 3 bases from V and 6 bases from J, with 9 bases between. The CDR3 contains 13 residues. In germline, CDR1 is KGHSH, CDR2 LQKENI. For the CDR3, the DNA is TGTGCCAGCTCACCGAGGACTTTCAATGAGCAGTTCTTC. It yields the protein CASSPRTFNEQFF.

In its sample, this clonotype ranks as medium-sized (0.01 to 0.1%). V gene TRBV5-1 combines with J gene TRBJ1-1, with a weak D call TRBD1 (5 bases). V lost 0 bases and J 1 base, leaving 7 bases between the germline ends. The CDR3 loop spans 14 amino acids. Germline CDR1 is SGHRS and CDR2 is YFSETQ. CDR3 sequence: CASSLGGGNTEAFF. DNA for the CDR3: TGCGCCAGCAGCTTGGGTGGGGGGAACACTGAAGCTTTCTTT.

This clonotype was detected only a few times. This sequence joins TRBV28 and TRBJ2-3; TRBD2 matches 8 bases. There are 16 residues in the CDR3. The V segment lost 6 bases and the J segment 6 bases; nucleotides outside the gene matches: 14. Germline V gives CDR1 MDHEN, CDR2 SYDVKM. Here the CDR3 reads CASSFHPKRGSDTQYF. The DNA for the CDR3 is TGTGCCAGCAGCTTTCACCCAAAGCGGGGGTCGGATACGCAGTATTTT.

This clonotype was observed a few times. This rearrangement joins TRBV12-3 or TRBV12-4 to TRBJ2-5, with 7 bases lining up with TRBD1. V shed 3 bases, J shed 4 bases, and the junction held 17 bases outside the gene matches. The CDR3 consists of 18 residues. This chain's CDR3 is CASSFLRGLPSVGETQYF. CDR3 bases: TGTGCCAGCAGTTTTTTAAGGGGGCTCCCTTCAGTAGGAGAGACCCAGTACTTC.

The chain has TRBV28 and TRBJ2-2; 9 nucleotides agree with TRBD2. Germline CDR1 MDHEN, CDR2 SYDVKM. This CDR3 region has 18 residues. The V gene end was trimmed by 4 bases and the J gene end by 0 bases; junction bases not matched to a gene: 9. The CDR3 protein is CASSSDLLAGSNTGELFF. CDR3 bases: TGTGCCAGCAGTTCCGATCTCCTAGCGGGATCGAACACCGGGGAGCTGTTTTTT.

This chain uses TRBV6-6 with TRBJ1-1; unclear D gene. The V end lost 1 base, the J end lost 5 bases, and 2 bases lay between the germline ends. Germline V gene data show CDR1 as MNHNY and CDR2 as SVGAGI (reference sequence). The CDR3 length is 11 residues. As DNA, the CDR3 is TGTGCCAGCAGTTACTATACTGAAGCTTTCTTT. Translated, it gives CASSYYTEAFF.

Within the sample, this clonotype is medium-sized (0.01 to 0.1%). This chain connects TRBV7-9 to TRBJ2-2, with TRBD1 as a possible D gene (6 bases). CDR3 length: 17 residues. Germline V gene data show CDR1 as SEHNR and CDR2 as FQNEAQ (reference sequence). The V end was cut by 6 bases, the J end by 0 bases, with 17 bases between. The CDR3 reads CASRSGGDRTNTGELFF. CDR3 nucleotide sequence: TGTGCCAGCAGATCGGGTGGAGACAGGACGAACACCGGGGAGCTGTTTTTT. Together with reference TRBV7-9 and TRBJ2-2, the CDR3 gives the full variable domain: DTGVSQNPRHKITKRGQNVTFRCDPISEHNRLYWYRQTLGQGPEFLTYFQNEAQLEKSRLLSDRFSAERPKGSFSTLEIQRTEQGDSAMYLCASRSGGDRTNTGELFFGEGSRLTVL.

The gene calls are TRBV7-2 and TRBJ2-5; 10 bases match TRBD2. The J segment lost 7 bases and the V segment lost 1 base, leaving 9 bases of the junction unmatched. This CDR3 is built from 16 residues. From germline, CDR1 is SGHTA and CDR2 FQGNSA. In DNA form, the CDR3 reads TGTGCCAGCAGCTTAGAGCGGGGGGGCCTATCGGGGACCCAGTACTTC. Translation gives CASSLERGGLSGTQYF.

The sample holds one count of this clonotype. A read error is possible here, since a much larger clone lies one base away. This chain connects TRBV12-3 or TRBV12-4 to TRBJ1-1, with TRBD1 as a possible D gene (6 bases). The CDR3 runs 15 residues. CDR3 DNA: TGTGCCAGCAGTTTCGGGACACCAATTAACACTGAAGCTCTCTTT. Residues: CASSFGTPINTEALF.

By proportion, this clonotype is medium-sized. As DNA, the CDR3 is TGCAGTGCTAGGGAAGGGTCATCGGGGTCCTACGAGCAGTACTTC. Translation: CSAREGSSGSYEQYF. This chain connects TRBV20-1 to TRBJ2-7, with TRBD2 as a possible D gene (5 bases). CDR1 is DFQATT, CDR2 SNEGSKA, per germline (reference sequence). V lost 3 bases and J lost 1, with 16 bases in between. This CDR3 spans 15 amino acids.

By its share, this clonotype is medium-sized. The chain recombines TRBV4-3 with TRBJ1-1; 7 positions match TRBD1. The CDR3 contains 13 residues. Germline CDR1 reads LGHNA; CDR2 reads YSLEER. J gave up 4 bases and V 5 bases, and 4 bases lay outside the gene matches. The CDR3 sequence: CASSTQGFTEAFF. As DNA, the CDR3 is TGCGCCAGCAGCACACAGGGGTTCACTGAAGCTTTCTTT.

The chain uses TRBV9 and TRBJ2-1, with D perhaps matching TRBD1 (5 bases). Germline V gene sequence: CDR1 SGDLS, CDR2 YYNGEE. Trimming removed 10 bases at V and 4 bases at J, with 15 bases between. CDR3 length: 13 residues. The CDR3 nucleotides are TGTGCCTCCGGCAAGGGGCGGTACAATGAGCAGTTCTTC. Its translation is CASGKGRYNEQFF.

This clonotype was counted only a few times. This could be a read error, since a much larger clone is one nucleotide away. The V gene is TRBV6-2 or TRBV6-3, the J gene TRBJ1-2, with unresolved D. This CDR3 region has 13 residues. Germline loops: CDR1 MNHEY, CDR2 SVGEGT. The CDR3 is CASSYLEGHGYAF. The CDR3 nucleotides read TGTGCCAGCAGTTACTTAGAAGGTCATGGCTACGCCTTC.

This clonotype qualifies as medium-sized. The chain uses TRBV5-1 and TRBJ1-2, with 9 bases aligning to TRBD1. Germline values: CDR1 SGHRS, CDR2 YFSETQ. The CDR3 is made up of 14 amino acids. Trimming took 0 bases from V and 6 from J; bases not matched to a gene: 3. The CDR3 here is CASSLGDRVDGYTF. The CDR3 DNA is TGCGCCAGCAGCTTGGGGGACAGGGTGGATGGCTACACCTTC. The whole variable domain, filled in from reference TRBV5-1 and TRBJ1-2, reads KAGVTQTPRYLIKTRGQQVTLSCSPISGHRSVSWYQQTPGQGLQFLFEYFSETQRNKGNFPGRFSGRQFSNSRSEMNVSTLELGDSALYLCASSLGDRVDGYTFGSGTRLTVV.

CDR3 loop: CASSLMGLAPYEQYF. The DNA for the CDR3 is TGTGCCAGCAGCTTAATGGGACTAGCCCCCTACGAGCAGTACTTC. The chain employs TRBV7-2 and TRBJ2-7, with 9 bases that match TRBD2. V shed 2 bases and J 2 bases; nucleotides not matched to a gene: 4. Looked up from germline, CDR1 is SGHTA and CDR2 is FQGNSA. This CDR3 is 15 amino acids long.

By frequency in the sample, this clonotype is medium-sized (0.01 to 0.1%). V is TRBV5-1 and J is TRBJ2-4; D remains unclear. CDR3 length: 12 amino acids. Germline assignment: CDR1 SGHRS and CDR2 YFSETQ. The V end lost 4 bases, the J end lost 6 bases, and 8 bases lay between the germline ends. CDR3 in amino acids: CASSPGSNIQYF. The CDR3 DNA sequence: TGCGCCAGCAGCCCCGGTTCAAACATTCAGTACTTC.

This clonotype has just a few counts. CDR3 region: CASSSPYGGAYEQYF. The CDR3 DNA sequence: TGTGCCAGCAGCTCTCCCTATGGGGGGGCCTACGAGCAGTACTTC. This chain connects TRBV6-5 to TRBJ2-7, with 7 bases that match TRBD2. The CDR3 has 15 residues. The V gene end was trimmed by 6 bases and the J gene end by 2 bases; junction bases not matched to a gene: 10. Per the germline V gene, CDR1 is MNHEY and CDR2 is SVGAGI.

This clonotype was recorded a few times. This chain joins TRBV4-3 and TRBJ2-1, with TRBD1 matching over 9 bases. J was trimmed by 7 bases and V by 1 base; bases with no gene match: 8. The CDR3 has 16 amino acids. Germline CDR1 reads LGHNA; CDR2 reads YSLEER. The CDR3 DNA reads TGCGCCAGCAGCCAAGGCTACAGGGGGCGCGGAAATGAGCAGTTCTTC. The encoded protein is CASSQGYRGRGNEQFF.